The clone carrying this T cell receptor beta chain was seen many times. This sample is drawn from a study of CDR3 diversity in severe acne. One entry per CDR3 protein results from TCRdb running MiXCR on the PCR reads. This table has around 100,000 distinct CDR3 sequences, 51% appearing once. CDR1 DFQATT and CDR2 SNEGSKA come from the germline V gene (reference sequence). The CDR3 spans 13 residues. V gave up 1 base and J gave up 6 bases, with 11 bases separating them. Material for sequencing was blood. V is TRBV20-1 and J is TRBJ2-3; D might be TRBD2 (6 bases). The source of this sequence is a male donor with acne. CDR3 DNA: TGCAGTGCTAGAGTAGCGGCCCGGGATACGCAGTATTTT. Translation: CSARVAARDTQYF.